This entry lists 23 T cell receptor beta chains sequenced from one sample in a study of T cell responses to AZD1222 COVID-19 vaccine. TCRdb's table, derived via immunoSEQ multiplex PCR, lists solely in-frame clones and lacks some. The data show 250,000 to 300,000 clones, 94% seen once. Sequences were derived from peripheral blood, sampled 28 days after the second AZD1222 dose. The receptors stem from an adult who received the AZD1222 COVID-19 vaccine.

V gene TRBV11-2 combines with J gene TRBJ2-7, with TRBD1 matching 9 bases. Germline CDR1 and CDR2: SGHAT and FQNNGV. The CDR3 loop spans 15 amino acids. V shed 7 bases and J 0 bases; nucleotides not matched to a gene: 7. Written as DNA, the CDR3 is TGTGCCAGCACCCGCGACAGGGGGAGCTCCTACGAGCAGTACTTC. Protein sequence: CASTRDRGSSYEQYF.

V gene TRBV28 combines with J gene TRBJ1-6, with D possibly matching TRBD1 (6 bases). Germline V lookup: CDR1 MDHEN, CDR2 SYDVKM. With 5 bases removed from V and 0 bases from J, the gap between germline ends came to 14 bases. This CDR3 has 17 amino acids. This CDR3 is CASSVGGPSSYNSPLHF. Here the CDR3 DNA reads TGTGCCAGCAGTGTCGGGGGCCCGAGCTCCTATAATTCACCCCTCCACTTT.

The chain joins TRBV4-1 to TRBJ1-2; 9 bases map to TRBD1. Trimming removed 2 bases from V and 6 bases from J; junction bases left unmatched: 7. The CDR3 is 15 residues long. Germline lookup yields CDR1 MGHRA and CDR2 YSYEKL. The DNA of the CDR3 is TGCGCCAGCAGCCAACTCTCGGGACAGGGTAATGGCTACACCTTC. This encodes CASSQLSGQGNGYTF.

V usage is TRBV19 and J usage is TRBJ2-7; 10 bases are shared with TRBD2. Germline V gene lookup returns CDR1 LNHDA and CDR2 SQIVND (reference sequence). The V and J ends lost 7 bases and 3 bases, in that order; junction bases with no gene match: 6. CDR3 length: 14 amino acids. The CDR3 sequence is CASKSASGSYEQYF. DNA of the CDR3: TGTGCCAGTAAATCCGCTAGCGGGAGCTACGAGCAGTACTTC.

V gene TRBV28 combines with J gene TRBJ1-1; tentatively, D is TRBD1 (6 bases). The ends were cut back, 5 bases at V and 7 bases at J, with 23 bases in the middle. The CDR3 length is 16 residues. Germline loops: CDR1 MDHEN, CDR2 SYDVKM. CDR3 coding DNA: TGTGCCAGCAGTACCCCCGCGGACAGCGTAAAGGGTGAAGCTTTCTTT. Amino acid sequence: CASSTPADSVKGEAFF.

The chain recombines TRBV6-6 with TRBJ2-1; 9 bases line up with TRBD2. V shed 2 bases, J shed 7 bases, and the junction held 9 bases outside the gene matches. Germline assignment: CDR1 MNHNY and CDR2 SVGAGI (reference sequence). This CDR3 is built from 16 residues. CDR3 coding DNA: TGTGCCAGCAGTTACCCACTGGCGGGGGGGAGGAATGAGCAGTTCTTC. It codes for CASSYPLAGGRNEQFF.

V usage is TRBV2 and J usage is TRBJ1-1, with 7 positions matching TRBD1. The CDR3 sequence is 13 residues long. Germline V gene data show CDR1 as SNHLY and CDR2 as FYNNEI. With 7 bases clipped from V and 4 bases from J, the junction kept 6 bases outside the gene matches. In DNA, the CDR3 is TGTGCCAGCAAACAGGGGCAGGGCACTGAAGCTTTCTTT. Translating it yields CASKQGQGTEAFF.

J is TRBJ2-3 and V is TRBV5-1; D may correspond to TRBD1 or TRBD2 (5 bases each). Trimming cost V 1 base and J 2 bases, with 8 bases left between them. Germline assignment: CDR1 SGHRS and CDR2 YFSETQ. The CDR3 runs 14 residues. CDR3 residues: CASSLWGITDTQYF. In DNA form, the CDR3 reads TGCGCCAGCAGCTTGTGGGGGATCACAGATACGCAGTATTTT.

J is TRBJ1-5 and V is TRBV2, with TRBD1 matching 10 bases. V trimming: 7 bases; J trimming: 7 bases; junction bases outside the gene matches: 4. The CDR3 length is 13 residues. Germline CDR1 and CDR2: SNHLY and FYNNEI. This CDR3 reads CASTPDRGQPQHF. Here the CDR3 DNA reads TGTGCCAGCACCCCGGACAGGGGGCAGCCCCAGCATTTT. The full variable domain, completed using reference TRBV2 and TRBJ1-5, is EPEVTQTPSHQVTQMGQEVILRCVPISNHLYFYWYRQILGQKVEFLVSFYNNEISEKSEIFDDQFSVERPDGSNFTLKIRSTKLEDSAMYFCASTPDRGQPQHFGDGTRLSIL.

This chain links TRBV2 with TRBJ2-2; 7 bases agree with TRBD1. Unmatched junction bases numbered 6, after V lost 3 bases and J lost 5 bases. The CDR3 spans 15 residues. The V gene's germline CDR1 is SNHLY and CDR2 FYNNEI. CDR3 amino acids: CASSDRTGGTGELFF. CDR3 nucleotide sequence: TGTGCCAGCAGTGACCGGACAGGAGGAACCGGGGAGCTGTTTTTT.

The V and J genes are TRBV5-1 and TRBJ2-7; D uncertain. The V end was cut by 6 bases, the J end by 0 bases, with 10 bases between. This CDR3 spans 13 amino acids. The V gene's germline CDR1 is SGHRS and CDR2 YFSETQ. For the CDR3, the DNA is TGCGCCAGCACCTCTAGACACTCCTACGAGCAGTACTTC. This sequence encodes CASTSRHSYEQYF. Full variable domain (remainder filled in from reference TRBV5-1 and TRBJ2-7): KAGVTQTPRYLIKTRGQQVTLSCSPISGHRSVSWYQQTPGQGLQFLFEYFSETQRNKGNFPGRFSGRQFSNSRSEMNVSTLELGDSALYLCASTSRHSYEQYFGPGTRLTVT.

The rearrangement joins TRBV2 to TRBJ1-6, with a tentative D call TRBD1 (6 bases). Trimming took 6 bases from V and 8 from J, leaving 14 bases between them. Germline V gene lookup returns CDR1 SNHLY and CDR2 FYNNEI. The CDR3 runs 14 residues. The CDR3 coding sequence is TGTGCCAGCAGGGGCCTAGGGGGGGATTCACCCCTCCACTTT. Amino acid sequence: CASRGLGGDSPLHF.

The chain combines TRBV11-3 with TRBJ2-1, with D possibly TRBD2 on 5 matching bases. Looked up from germline, CDR1 is SGHNT and CDR2 is YENEEA. The length of the CDR3 is 15 residues. V was clipped by 2 bases and J by 5 bases, with 13 bases between them. CDR3 region: CASSLSERGNNEQFF. The CDR3 region has the DNA TGTGCCAGCAGCTTATCTGAACGAGGGAACAATGAGCAGTTCTTC.

V is TRBV5-4 and J is TRBJ2-7; the match to TRBD2 covers 10 bases. Per the germline V gene, CDR1 is SGHNT and CDR2 is YYREEE (reference sequence). V was pared by 0 bases and J by 6 bases, with 6 bases of the junction left unmatched. CDR3 length equals 15 residues. The CDR3 DNA reads TGTGCCAGCAGCTTGGCCGGACTAGCGGATGGCGAGCAGTACTTC. It translates to CASSLAGLADGEQYF.

The count of this clone is one. J is TRBJ2-1 and V is TRBV24-1; D is undetermined. Per germline, CDR1 KGHDR and CDR2 SFDVKD. Between the trimmed V and J ends, which lost 12 bases and 8 bases, there was a span of 19 bases. This CDR3 comprises 13 residues. CDR3 bases: TGTGCCCCCTGGGTTACGGTACGGGATGAGCAGTTCTTC. Protein product: CAPWVTVRDEQFF.

This clone was recorded at least ten times. This rearrangement joins TRBV5-6 to TRBJ1-6; 7 bases fit TRBD1. Germline CDR1 reads SGHDT; CDR2 reads YYEEEE. Trimming took 2 bases from V and 10 from J; bases not matched to a gene: 6. The CDR3 runs to 14 residues. The CDR3 sequence is CASSFRQGRSPLHF. In DNA, the CDR3 is TGTGCCAGCAGCTTCAGACAGGGAAGGTCACCCCTCCACTTT.

The chain links TRBV28 to TRBJ1-2; TRBD1 matches at 8 bases. The CDR3 is 12 amino acids. The J segment lost 8 bases and the V segment lost 6 bases, leaving 5 bases of the junction unmatched. CDR1 and CDR2 (germline): MDHEN, SYDVKM. CDR3 sequence reads: CASRETGAGYTF. CDR3 DNA sequence: TGTGCCAGCAGGGAGACAGGGGCCGGCTACACCTTC.

This chain uses TRBV28 with TRBJ2-3; 8 bases align to TRBD2. The germline CDR1 and CDR2 sequences are MDHEN and SYDVKM. The CDR3 length is 17 residues. After removal of 5 bases from V and 4 bases from J, the junction contained 14 bases not matched to a gene. CDR3: CASSPRGSGKEADTQYF. In DNA, the CDR3 is TGTGCCAGCAGTCCCCGGGGTAGCGGGAAGGAGGCAGATACGCAGTATTTT.

The V and J genes are TRBV5-6 and TRBJ2-1, with D possibly being TRBD2 (7 bases). V shed 0 bases and J shed 5 bases, with 21 bases lying between them. Germline V gene lookup returns CDR1 SGHDT and CDR2 YYEEEE. This CDR3 spans 18 amino acids. As DNA, the CDR3 is TGTGCCAGCAGCTTGGTTATTATCGGGGGGCGGAACGACAATGAGCAGTTCTTC. Encoded protein: CASSLVIIGGRNDNEQFF. The full variable domain, rest sourced from reference TRBV5-6 and TRBJ2-1, is DAGVTQSPTHLIKTRGQQVTLRCSPKSGHDTVSWYQQALGQGPQFIFQYYEEEERQRGNFPDRFSGHQFPNYSSELNVNALLLGDSALYLCASSLVIIGGRNDNEQFFGPGTRLTVL.

This CDR3 is CSASIGTVRSPLHF. The CDR3 DNA reads as TGCAGTGCTAGTATAGGGACAGTACGGTCACCCCTCCACTTT. V usage is TRBV20-1 and J usage is TRBJ1-6, with 7 bases that match TRBD1. The CDR3 sequence is 14 residues long. The V gene end was trimmed by 3 bases and the J gene end by 10 bases; junction bases not matched to a gene: 9. Germline assignment: CDR1 DFQATT and CDR2 SNEGSKA (reference sequence).

The V and J genes are TRBV6-5 and TRBJ1-4; 12 bases match TRBD1. CDR3 length: 15 residues. The J segment lost 7 bases and the V segment lost 5 bases, leaving 5 bases of the junction unmatched. The germline V gene has CDR1 MNHEY and CDR2 SVGAGI. The CDR3 region has the DNA TGTGCCAGCAGTCCTAGGGACAGGGGGCGTGAAAAACTGTTTTTT. Its translation: CASSPRDRGREKLFF.

This chain uses TRBV7-3 with TRBJ2-2, with 8 bases identical to TRBD2. With V trimmed by 8 bases and J by 5 bases, 10 bases remained unmatched. There are 15 residues in the CDR3. The germline gives CDR1 SGHTA, CDR2 FQGTGA. CDR3 protein: CASSKGTSRTGELFF. In nucleotides, the CDR3 is TGTGCCAGCTCGAAGGGGACTAGTCGTACCGGGGAGCTGTTTTTT.

This clone was observed many times. V and J are TRBV4-1 and TRBJ1-2; unclear D gene. CDR1 and CDR2 from the germline V gene are MGHRA and YSYEKL. V was cut by 2 bases and J by 1 base, with 17 bases left in between. This CDR3 comprises 17 residues. As DNA, the CDR3 is TGCGCCAGCAGCCAAACACCCCGGACCGAAGGTAACTATGGCTACACCTTC. This translates into CASSQTPRTEGNYGYTF.